Following are 28 T cell receptor beta chains from one sample sequenced in a study of T cells in Graves' hyperthyroidism and ophthalmopathy. TCR beta CDR3 region amplification was performed from RNA transcripts. When the TCR CDR3 underwent first-round RT-PCR, the HTBI primer set was used. TCRdb passed the multiplex PCR reads through MiXCR, listing each CDR3 protein once. The sample lists about 500,000 distinct CDR3 sequences; roughly 16% were seen once. Sequencing was performed on blood. The receptors come from a woman in her twenties or thirties with Graves' ophthalmopathy.

The table lists this clonotype with a few counts. The CDR3 DNA follows: TGTGCCAGCAGTTTATCGAGGTTTTCCCCTAACTATGGCTACACCTTC. Translating it yields CASSLSRFSPNYGYTF. This chain links TRBV27 with TRBJ1-2; D unresolved. The CDR3 is 16 amino acids. Trimming cost V 0 bases and J 0 bases, with 11 bases left between them. CDR1 is MNHEY, CDR2 SMNVEV, per germline (reference sequence).

This chain joins TRBV28 and TRBJ2-7; 9 nucleotides match TRBD1. V gave up 4 bases and J gave up 3 bases; unmatched junction bases: 10. The CDR3 has 16 residues. Germline loops: CDR1 MDHEN, CDR2 SYDVKM. CDR3 amino acids: CASSYELTGGDYEQYF. DNA of the CDR3: TGTGCCAGCAGTTATGAGTTGACAGGGGGTGACTACGAGCAGTACTTC.

A remark on this clonotype: Since a much larger clone is just one base distant, this may be a read error. The chain is built from TRBV19 and TRBJ1-2; the match to TRBD1 covers 8 bases. Germline V CDR1 and CDR2: LNHDA, SQIVND (reference sequence). The trim removed 3 bases at V and 4 bases at J, leaving 1 base unmatched. There are 13 residues in the CDR3. As DNA, the CDR3 is TGTGCCAGTAGTATTGACAGGGGCTATGGCTACACCTTC. Translating it yields CASSIDRGYGYTF.

This clonotype was seen only a few times. The chain carries TRBV7-9 and TRBJ2-1; 8 positions match TRBD2. Germline CDR1 and CDR2: SEHNR and FQNEAQ (reference sequence). Germline trimming cut 7 bases from V and 2 bases from J; bases unmatched to any gene: 10. CDR3 length: 16 amino acids. This CDR3 reads CASTYPQLAAYNEQFF. In nucleotides, the CDR3 is TGTGCCAGCACCTACCCACAACTAGCGGCCTACAATGAGCAGTTCTTC. Based on the CDR3 plus reference TRBV7-9 and TRBJ2-1, the full variable domain is DTGVSQNPRHKITKRGQNVTFRCDPISEHNRLYWYRQTLGQGPEFLTYFQNEAQLEKSRLLSDRFSAERPKGSFSTLEIQRTEQGDSAMYLCASTYPQLAAYNEQFFGPGTRLTVL.

J is TRBJ1-6 and V is TRBV10-3; tentatively, D is TRBD1 (6 bases). Germline loops: CDR1 ENHRY, CDR2 SYGVKD. Between the trimmed V and J ends, which lost 10 bases and 7 bases, there was a span of 17 bases. The CDR3 runs to 14 residues. The CDR3 nucleotides are TGTGCCACCGTCGACGTAGGACAGAATTCACCCCTCCACTTT. It codes for CATVDVGQNSPLHF.

V gene TRBV28 combines with J gene TRBJ2-5, with TRBD2 matching 15 bases. Germline assignment: CDR1 MDHEN and CDR2 SYDVKM. CDR3 size: 16 residues. V was pared by 5 bases and J by 2 bases, with 3 bases of the junction left unmatched. The CDR3 DNA reads as TGTGCCAGCAGTCCGGGACTAGCGGGGGGACAAGAGACCCAGTACTTC. This codes for CASSPGLAGGQETQYF.

Notes on this clonotype: With a much larger clone just one base away, this may be a read error. The chain combines TRBV11-3 with TRBJ2-7; TRBD2 aligns across 11 bases. Germline V gives CDR1 SGHNT, CDR2 YENEEA. The CDR3 runs 17 residues. Trimming cost V 5 bases and J 7 bases; bases outside gene matches: 16. The CDR3 protein is CASSRKGPTSGSHEQYF. Here the CDR3 DNA reads TGTGCCAGCAGCCGTAAGGGGCCCACTAGCGGGAGCCATGAGCAGTACTTC.

This sequence joins TRBV7-2 and TRBJ1-1; 11 bases line up with TRBD1. This CDR3 is 15 amino acids long. The germline CDR1 and CDR2 sequences are SGHTA and FQGNSA. The junction had 4 bases not matched to a gene; V was cut back by 4 bases and J by 3 bases. DNA for the CDR3: TGTGCCAGCAGCTCCTGGACAGGGGGCGACACTGAAGCTTTCTTT. It is translated as CASSSWTGGDTEAFF.

The table lists this clonotype with a few counts. The V call is TRBV28, the J call TRBJ2-1; 10 nucleotides line up with TRBD2. The CDR3 is 17 amino acids. The V and J ends lost 5 bases and 4 bases, in that order; junction bases with no gene match: 11. Germline CDR1 and CDR2: MDHEN and SYDVKM. The CDR3 here is CASSTGTSEKGYNEQFF. The CDR3 bases are TGTGCCAGCAGTACCGGGACTAGCGAGAAGGGTTACAATGAGCAGTTCTTC. The full variable domain, with the rest looked up from reference TRBV28 and TRBJ2-1, is DVKVTQSSRYLVKRTGEKVFLECVQDMDHENMFWYRQDPGLGLRLIYFSYDVKMKEKGDIPEGYSVSREKKERFSLILESASTNQTSMYLCASSTGTSEKGYNEQFFGPGTRLTVL.

This chain uses TRBV20-1 with TRBJ2-1; 8 bases align to TRBD2. CDR1 is DFQATT and CDR2 is SNEGSKA in the germline V gene (reference sequence). The V segment lost 7 bases and the J segment 0 bases; nucleotides outside the gene matches: 8. The CDR3 totals 15 residues. The CDR3 bases are TGCAGTGTGAGGTCTAGCGGGTCCTCCTACAATGAGCAGTTCTTC. As protein: CSVRSSGSSYNEQFF.

This clonotype was seen many times. This sequence joins TRBV28 and TRBJ1-1; 7 bases match TRBD1. This CDR3 spans 16 amino acids. V was clipped by 6 bases and J by 2 bases; unmatched bases: 12. Germline V gene lookup returns CDR1 MDHEN and CDR2 SYDVKM. This CDR3 reads CASSPDRWGGNTEAFF. The CDR3 DNA sequence: TGTGCCAGCAGCCCGGACAGGTGGGGGGGTAACACTGAAGCTTTCTTT.

Ten or more counts support this clonotype. V gene TRBV7-2 combines with J gene TRBJ2-1; D unresolved. Between the trimmed V and J ends, which lost 1 base and 2 bases, there was a span of 9 bases. The CDR3 contains 15 residues. Germline V CDR1 and CDR2: SGHTA, FQGNSA. This chain's CDR3 is CASSLETLTYNEQFF. The CDR3 coding sequence is TGTGCCAGCAGCTTAGAGACACTAACCTACAATGAGCAGTTCTTC. Filled out from reference TRBV7-2 and TRBJ2-1, the complete variable domain reads GAGVSQSPSNKVTEKGKDVELRCDPISGHTALYWYRQSLGQGLEFLIYFQGNSAPDKSGLPSDRFSAERTGGSVSTLTIQRTQQEDSAVYLCASSLETLTYNEQFFGPGTRLTVL.

This clonotype was picked up many times. The rearrangement joins TRBV28 to TRBJ1-4; D ambiguous. From germline, CDR1 is MDHEN and CDR2 SYDVKM. The CDR3 length is 15 residues. Deletions cut 6 bases from V and 8 bases from J, with 19 bases between. CDR3 DNA: TGTGCCAGCAGGTCTAAAATCCGGGTTGGCGAAAAACTGTTTTTT. This encodes CASRSKIRVGEKLFF.

This clonotype was observed many times. The gene calls are TRBV30 and TRBJ2-7; D uncertain. V was cut by 0 bases and J by 4 bases, with 7 bases left in between. Germline V CDR1 and CDR2: GTSNPN, SVGIG (reference sequence). The CDR3 covers 12 residues. The CDR3: CAWSVGIYEQYF. The CDR3 DNA is TGTGCCTGGAGTGTAGGAATATACGAGCAGTACTTC.

This clonotype has just a few counts. The J gene is TRBJ2-3, the V gene TRBV20-1; no firm D call. The CDR3 totals 13 residues. Trimming shortened V by 8 bases and J by 1 base, and 13 bases separated the two germline ends. The germline V gene encodes CDR1 DFQATT and CDR2 SNEGSKA (reference sequence). The CDR3 coding sequence is TGCAGTATTAGGACCCATGGCACAGATACGCAGTATTTT. Protein sequence: CSIRTHGTDTQYF.

This clonotype has ten or more counts. The rearrangement joins TRBV7-9 to TRBJ2-5; TRBD1 is a possible D gene (6 bases). CDR3 length: 13 amino acids. With 3 bases removed from V and 4 bases from J, the gap between germline ends came to 9 bases. Germline loops: CDR1 SEHNR, CDR2 FQNEAQ (reference sequence). CDR3 sequence: CASSFNRAETQYF. As DNA, the CDR3 is TGTGCCAGCAGCTTCAACAGGGCAGAGACCCAGTACTTC.

This clonotype was recorded at least ten times. The CDR3 region has the DNA TGTGCCATCATTCGGGACCTTAGATACTATGGCTACACCTTC. It codes for CAIIRDLRYYGYTF. The chain is built from TRBV2 and TRBJ1-2, with a weak D call TRBD1 (5 bases). V was shortened by 10 bases and J by 3 bases, with 18 bases between the two germline ends. Per the germline V gene, CDR1 is SNHLY and CDR2 is FYNNEI. This CDR3 has 14 amino acids.

The rearrangement links TRBV7-2 to TRBJ1-3; D might be TRBD1 (6 bases). The CDR3 has 16 residues. Germline V gene lookup returns CDR1 SGHTA and CDR2 FQGNSA. The V end was cut by 5 bases, the J end by 0 bases, with 14 bases between. DNA of the CDR3: TGTGCCAGCAGCCTACTAGCAGGGGACTCTGGAAACACCATATATTTT. Its protein product is CASSLLAGDSGNTIYF. Using reference TRBV7-2 and TRBJ1-3 for the parts outside the CDR3, the full variable domain is GAGVSQSPSNKVTEKGKDVELRCDPISGHTALYWYRQSLGQGLEFLIYFQGNSAPDKSGLPSDRFSAERTGGSVSTLTIQRTQQEDSAVYLCASSLLAGDSGNTIYFGEGSWLTVV.

This clonotype occurred a few times. The chain uses TRBV4-3 and TRBJ2-1, with TRBD2 as a possible D gene (6 bases). Looked up from germline, CDR1 is LGHNA and CDR2 is YSLEER. V was trimmed by 6 bases and J by 0 bases, leaving 12 bases between them. The CDR3 runs 15 residues. The CDR3 DNA reads as TGCGCCAGCAGACCCGCGGGAAGCTCCTACAATGAGCAGTTCTTC. Translated: CASRPAGSSYNEQFF.

This clonotype occurred many times. CDR3 residues: CASSLTGDLASSYNSPLHF. In DNA form, the CDR3 reads TGCGCCAGCAGCCTGACAGGGGACCTCGCCTCCTCCTATAATTCACCCCTCCACTTT. The chain joins TRBV5-1 to TRBJ1-6; 8 bases line up with TRBD1. Trimming at V came to 4 bases and at J to 0 bases, leaving 12 bases not matched to a gene. Germline CDR1 and CDR2: SGHRS and YFSETQ. CDR3 length equals 19 residues.

This clonotype was seen more than once but under ten times. The chain links TRBV7-2 to TRBJ1-4; D remains unclear. This CDR3 has 17 amino acids. The germline V gene has CDR1 SGHTA and CDR2 FQGNSA. Trimming shortened V by 1 base and J by 0 bases, and 12 bases separated the two germline ends. The CDR3 here is CASSLDVGYSTNEKLFF. In DNA form, the CDR3 reads TGTGCCAGCAGCTTAGATGTCGGTTATTCAACTAATGAAAAACTGTTTTTT.

This clonotype has a handful of counts. The chain combines TRBV19 with TRBJ2-3; D unclear. CDR1 is LNHDA and CDR2 is SQIVND in the germline V gene (reference sequence). Trimming stripped 3 bases from V and 1 base from J, with 8 bases between. The CDR3 length is 14 residues. The CDR3 DNA sequence: TGTGCCAGTAGTATGGATGGGGGCACAGATACGCAGTATTTT. As protein: CASSMDGGTDTQYF.

The rearrangement uses TRBV28 and TRBJ1-2, with 8 bases identical to TRBD1. The CDR3 extends over 15 amino acids. Germline loops: CDR1 MDHEN, CDR2 SYDVKM. Losses at the gene ends were 2 bases for V and 7 bases for J; bases not matched to a gene: 9. This chain's CDR3 is CASSLPPQTGVGYTF. Written as DNA, the CDR3 is TGTGCCAGCAGTTTACCCCCCCAGACAGGGGTTGGCTACACCTTC.

This clonotype appeared many times. The V call is TRBV2, the J call TRBJ2-3; D unresolved. The CDR3 spans 14 residues. Germline values: CDR1 SNHLY, CDR2 FYNNEI. V gave up 5 bases and J gave up 2 bases, with 11 bases separating them. The CDR3 DNA follows: TGTGCCAGCAGTTACCCGGGTCCCACAGATACGCAGTATTTT. Amino acid sequence: CASSYPGPTDTQYF.

J is TRBJ2-7 and V is TRBV15; 13 positions match TRBD2. Trimming removed 8 bases from V and 7 bases from J; junction bases left unmatched: 17. In germline, CDR1 is LNHNV, CDR2 YYDKDF (reference sequence). The CDR3 runs 17 residues. The CDR3 DNA follows: TGTGCCACCCCGCCGGCGGCTACTAGCGGGAGGGCCGGGGAGCAGTACTTC. This sequence encodes CATPPAATSGRAGEQYF. The whole variable domain, remainder taken from reference TRBV15 and TRBJ2-7, is DAMVIQNPRYQVTQFGKPVTLSCSQTLNHNVMYWYQQKSSQAPKLLFHYYDKDFNNEADTPDNFQSRRPNTSFCFLDIRSPGLGDTAMYLCATPPAATSGRAGEQYFGPGTRLTVT.

DNA of the CDR3: TGTGCCAGCAGTTACTTCCCACTAGGGAGCTCTGGAAACACCATATATTTT. It yields the protein CASSYFPLGSSGNTIYF. V gene TRBV6-5 combines with J gene TRBJ1-3; D is undetermined. CDR1 and CDR2 (germline): MNHEY, SVGAGI. The length of the CDR3 is 17 residues. Between the trimmed V and J ends, which lost 1 base and 0 bases, there was a span of 13 bases.

This clonotype appeared many times. J is TRBJ1-6 and V is TRBV5-1; maybe TRBD1 (5 bases). CDR1 is SGHRS, CDR2 YFSETQ, per germline. The CDR3 consists of 15 residues. Trimming removed 2 bases from V and 10 bases from J, with 16 bases in between. The CDR3, as DNA: TGCGCCAGCAGCTTAGGGACCGTAGGGCGCTCACCCCTCCACTTT. The encoded protein is CASSLGTVGRSPLHF.

The chain joins TRBV9 to TRBJ2-7, with D uncertain. Trimming stripped 2 bases from V and 6 bases from J, with 15 bases between. Per germline, CDR1 SGDLS and CDR2 YYNGEE. The CDR3 is made up of 14 amino acids. The CDR3 spells CASSVAGAPFEQYF. CDR3 bases: TGTGCCAGCAGCGTTGCCGGCGCACCTTTCGAGCAGTACTTC.